One sample yielded the 6 T cell receptor beta chains listed below, sequenced in a study of blood T cell repertoires in COVID-19. Sequencing used immunoSEQ multiplex PCR; TCRdb keeps in-frame clones, though not all of them. The sample includes some 290,000 clones, around nine tenths of them seen just once. The sample was PBMCs or T cells enriched from blood (not recorded which). The origin of the receptors is a woman aged 25 to 39 who had been exposed to COVID-19.

The rearrangement joins TRBV2 to TRBJ2-3, with 9 bases that match TRBD2. The ends lost 4 bases at V and 4 bases at J; junction bases unmatched: 3. The germline CDR1 and CDR2 sequences are SNHLY and FYNNEI. The CDR3 runs to 14 residues. The CDR3 spells CASSGLAGSDTQYF. The CDR3 DNA reads as TGTGCCAGCAGTGGTCTAGCGGGGTCAGATACGCAGTATTTT.

In this sample, this clone turned up once. V gene TRBV7-2 combines with J gene TRBJ1-2, with TRBD1 identical over 12 bases. V was clipped by 5 bases and J by 2 bases; unmatched bases: 6. The CDR3 is 16 residues long. From germline, CDR1 is SGHTA and CDR2 FQGNSA. CDR3: CASSPGTGGKNYGYTF. The CDR3 DNA reads as TGTGCCAGCAGCCCAGGGACAGGGGGCAAAAACTATGGCTACACCTTC. The whole variable domain, remainder taken from reference TRBV7-2 and TRBJ1-2, is GAGVSQSPSNKVTEKGKDVELRCDPISGHTALYWYRQSLGQGLEFLIYFQGNSAPDKSGLPSDRFSAERTGGSVSTLTIQRTQQEDSAVYLCASSPGTGGKNYGYTFGSGTRLTVV.

The V call is TRBV5-7, the J call TRBJ1-1; 8 bases agree with TRBD1. TRBV5-7 is recorded as an ORF, its role being uncertain. Losses at the gene ends were 0 bases for V and 4 bases for J; bases not matched to a gene: 11. The CDR3 runs to 17 residues. The CDR3 region has the DNA TGTGCCAGCAGCTTGGAGGCAGGGGGCTTCGGGTGCACTGAAGCTTTCTTT. This encodes CASSLEAGGFGCTEAFF.

The table lists this clone with a count of one. The rearrangement joins TRBV11-2 to TRBJ2-1, with D possibly matching TRBD1 (5 bases). V was cut by 5 bases and J by 5 bases, with 7 bases left in between. CDR3 length: 12 amino acids. Germline loops: CDR1 SGHAT, CDR2 FQNNGV. Here the CDR3 reads CASSSRDNEQFF. CDR3 nucleotides: TGTGCCAGCAGCAGCAGGGACAATGAGCAGTTCTTC.

V and J are TRBV4-3 and TRBJ1-2; D might be TRBD1 (5 bases). Germline values: CDR1 LGHNA, CDR2 YSLEER. This CDR3 is built from 14 residues. Trimming cost V 0 bases and J 5 bases, with 10 bases left between them. The CDR3 coding sequence is TGCGCCAGCAGCCAAGATAGGGGCAATTATGGCTACACCTTC. As protein: CASSQDRGNYGYTF.

V is TRBV5-5 and J is TRBJ2-5; TRBD1 might be the D (6 bases). CDR1 SGHKS and CDR2 YYEKEE come from the germline V gene (reference sequence). This CDR3 comprises 16 residues. Trimming stripped 4 bases from V and 9 bases from J, with 25 bases between. CDR3 nucleotides: TGTGCCAGCAGCCCACTACGGACAGCTAACCAGGAGGCCCAGTACTTC. This translates into CASSPLRTANQEAQYF. Variable domain in full (rest from reference TRBV5-5 and TRBJ2-5): DAGVTQSPTHLIKTRGQQVTLRCSPISGHKSVSWYQQVLGQGPQFIFQYYEKEERGRGNFPDRFSARQFPNYSSELNVNALLLGDSALYLCASSPLRTANQEAQYFGPGTRLLVL.